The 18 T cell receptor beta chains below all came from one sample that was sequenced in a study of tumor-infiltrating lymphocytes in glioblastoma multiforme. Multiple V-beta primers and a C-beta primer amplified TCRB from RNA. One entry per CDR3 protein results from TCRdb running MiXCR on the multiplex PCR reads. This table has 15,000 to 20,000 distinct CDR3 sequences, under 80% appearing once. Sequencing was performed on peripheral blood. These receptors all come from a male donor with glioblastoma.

CDR3 DNA sequence: TGTGCCAGCAGAGGGGTGGGCACAGATACGCAGTATTTT. This translates into CASRGVGTDTQYF. The rearrangement joins TRBV12-3 or TRBV12-4 to TRBJ2-3; D is possibly TRBD1 (5 bases). The ends were cut back, 6 bases at V and 1 base at J, with 8 bases in the middle. CDR3 size: 13 residues.

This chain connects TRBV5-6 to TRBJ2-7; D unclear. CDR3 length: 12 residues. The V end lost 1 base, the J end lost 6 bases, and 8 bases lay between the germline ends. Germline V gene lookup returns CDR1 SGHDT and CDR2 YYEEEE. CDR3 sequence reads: CASSLTPREQYF. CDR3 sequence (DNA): TGTGCCAGCAGCTTGACACCCCGCGAGCAGTACTTC.

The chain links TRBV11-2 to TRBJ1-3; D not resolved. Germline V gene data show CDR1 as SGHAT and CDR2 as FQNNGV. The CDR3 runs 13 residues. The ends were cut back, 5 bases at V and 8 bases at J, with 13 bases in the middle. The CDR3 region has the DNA TGTGCCAGCAGCCCGGGCCAAGGAGACACCATATATTTT. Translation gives CASSPGQGDTIYF.

Written as DNA, the CDR3 is TGCAGTGCTAGACCTACAGGGGGAGAAAGCCGTACCACTAACAATGAGCAGTTCTTC. Its protein product is CSARPTGGESRTTNNEQFF. The chain employs TRBV20-1 and TRBJ2-1; 8 nucleotides align to TRBD1. The germline V gene encodes CDR1 DFQATT and CDR2 SNEGSKA (reference sequence). This CDR3 is built from 19 residues. J gave up 5 bases and V 2 bases, and 20 bases lay outside the gene matches.

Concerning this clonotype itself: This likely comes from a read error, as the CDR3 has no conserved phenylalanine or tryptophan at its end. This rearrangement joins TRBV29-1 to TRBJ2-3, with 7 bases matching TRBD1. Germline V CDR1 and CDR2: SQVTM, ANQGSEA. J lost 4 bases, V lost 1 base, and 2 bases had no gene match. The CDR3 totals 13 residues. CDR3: CSVEGTGADTQYS. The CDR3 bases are TGCAGCGTTGAAGGAACAGGGGCAGATACGCAGTATTCT.

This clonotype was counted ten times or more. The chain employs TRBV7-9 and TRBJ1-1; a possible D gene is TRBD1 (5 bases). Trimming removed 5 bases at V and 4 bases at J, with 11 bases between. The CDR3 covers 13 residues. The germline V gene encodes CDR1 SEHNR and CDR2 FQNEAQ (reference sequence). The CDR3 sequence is CASSLLGGTEAFF. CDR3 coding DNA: TGTGCCAGCAGCCTACTGGGGGGCACTGAAGCTTTCTTT.

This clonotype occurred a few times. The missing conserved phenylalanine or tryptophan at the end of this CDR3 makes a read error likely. The CDR3 sequence: CASSYRYSQAFL. DNA of the CDR3: TGTGCCAGCAGTTACCGGTACTCTCAAGCTTTCCTT. The chain recombines TRBV6-2 or TRBV6-3 with TRBJ1-1; unclear D gene. Germline lookup yields CDR1 MNHEY and CDR2 SVGEGT. The V gene lost 2 bases and the J gene lost 9 bases, with 10 bases spanning the gap. The CDR3 runs 12 residues.

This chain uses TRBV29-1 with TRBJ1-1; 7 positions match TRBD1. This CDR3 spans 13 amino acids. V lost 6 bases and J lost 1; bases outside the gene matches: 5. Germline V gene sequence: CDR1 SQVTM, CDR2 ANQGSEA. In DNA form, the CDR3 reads TGCAGCGTCGTGGAGGGGGCGAACACTGAAGCTTTCTTT. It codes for CSVVEGANTEAFF. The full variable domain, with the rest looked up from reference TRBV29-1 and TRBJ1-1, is SAVISQKPSRDICQRGTSLTIQCQVDSQVTMMFWYRQQPGQSLTLIATANQGSEATYESGFVIDKFPISRPNLTFSTLTVSNMSPEDSSIYLCSVVEGANTEAFFGQGTRLTVV.

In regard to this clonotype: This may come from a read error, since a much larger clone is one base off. CDR3 in DNA: TGTGCCAGCAGTTCCCCGGGACAAGGTGGAAACGCCATATATTTT. Residues: CASSSPGQGGNAIYF. V usage is TRBV28 and J usage is TRBJ1-3, with D possibly TRBD1 on 6 matching bases. Germline V gene data show CDR1 as MDHEN and CDR2 as SYDVKM. The CDR3 has 15 amino acids.

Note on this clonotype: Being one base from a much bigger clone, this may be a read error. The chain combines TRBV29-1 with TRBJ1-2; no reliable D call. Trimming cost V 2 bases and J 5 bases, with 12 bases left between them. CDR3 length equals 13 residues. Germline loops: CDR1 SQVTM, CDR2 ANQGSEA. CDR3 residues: CSVESSGLYGYTF. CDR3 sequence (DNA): TGCAGCGTTGAATCTTCGGGGTTGTATGGCTACACCTTC.

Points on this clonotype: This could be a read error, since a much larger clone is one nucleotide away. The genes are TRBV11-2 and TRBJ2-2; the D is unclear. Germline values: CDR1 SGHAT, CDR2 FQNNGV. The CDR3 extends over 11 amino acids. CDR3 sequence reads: CASSSRVEPFF. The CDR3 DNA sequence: TGTGCCAGCAGCTCCCGCGTGGAGCCGTTTTTT. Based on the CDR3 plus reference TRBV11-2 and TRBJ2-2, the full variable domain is EAGVAQSPRYKIIEKRQSVAFWCNPISGHATLYWYQQILGQGPKLLIQFQNNGVVDDSQLPKDRFSAERLKGVDSTLKIQPAKLEDSAVYLCASSSRVEPFFGEGSRLTVL.

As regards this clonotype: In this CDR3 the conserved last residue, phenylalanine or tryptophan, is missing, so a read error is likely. This CDR3 is CASSLELSYEQYI. CDR3 DNA sequence: TGTGCTAGCAGCTTAGAGCTCAGCTACGAGCAGTACATA. The genes are TRBV11-2 and TRBJ2-7; D is undetermined. This CDR3 comprises 13 residues. The germline gives CDR1 SGHAT, CDR2 FQNNGV.

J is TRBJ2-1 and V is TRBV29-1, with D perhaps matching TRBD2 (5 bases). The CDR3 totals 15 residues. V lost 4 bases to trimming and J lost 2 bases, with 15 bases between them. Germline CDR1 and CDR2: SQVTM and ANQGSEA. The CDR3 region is CSVVGAEVPYNEQFF. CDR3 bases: TGCAGCGTTGTTGGAGCGGAAGTTCCCTACAATGAGCAGTTCTTC.

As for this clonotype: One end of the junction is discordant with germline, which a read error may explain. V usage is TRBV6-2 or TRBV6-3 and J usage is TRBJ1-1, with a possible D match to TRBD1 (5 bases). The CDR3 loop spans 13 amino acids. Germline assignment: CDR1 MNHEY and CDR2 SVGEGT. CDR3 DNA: TGTGCCGGCAGCTCCGCGGGGGGCACTGAAGCTTTCTTT. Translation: CAGSSAGGTEAFF.

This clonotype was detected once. The CDR3 loop is CSVEVSRNTSDTQYF. Here the CDR3 DNA reads TGCAGCGTTGAAGTTTCCCGGAATACTAGCGATACCCAGTACTTC. V usage is TRBV29-1 and J usage is TRBJ2-5, with 7 bases fitting TRBD2. There are 15 residues in the CDR3. Germline CDR1 reads SQVTM; CDR2 reads ANQGSEA. Germline trimming cut 1 base from V and 8 bases from J; bases unmatched to any gene: 13.

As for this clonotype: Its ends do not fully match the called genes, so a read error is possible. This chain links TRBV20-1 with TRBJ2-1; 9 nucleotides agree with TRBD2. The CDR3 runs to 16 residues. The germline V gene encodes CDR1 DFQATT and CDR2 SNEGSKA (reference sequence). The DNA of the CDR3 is TGCAGTGCGATACGGACTAGCGCACTTTACTACAATGAGCGGCTCTTC. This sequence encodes CSAIRTSALYYNERLF.

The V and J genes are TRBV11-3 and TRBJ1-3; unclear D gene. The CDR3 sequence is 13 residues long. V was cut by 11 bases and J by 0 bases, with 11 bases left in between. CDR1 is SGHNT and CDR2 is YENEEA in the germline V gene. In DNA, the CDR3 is TGTGCCTCGCGGGAAGACTCTGGAAACACCATATATTTT. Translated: CASREDSGNTIYF.

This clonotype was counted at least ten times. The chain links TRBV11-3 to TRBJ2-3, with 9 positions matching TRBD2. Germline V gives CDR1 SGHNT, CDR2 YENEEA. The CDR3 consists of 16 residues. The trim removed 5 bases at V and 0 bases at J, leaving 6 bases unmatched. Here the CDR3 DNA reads TGTGCCAGCAGCCGTGCTAGCGGGATAAGCACAGATACGCAGTATTTT. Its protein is CASSRASGISTDTQYF.